This T cell receptor beta chain was sequenced in a study of T cell responses to AZD1222 COVID-19 vaccine. Broader study findings: Clonal diversity was possibly underestimated; the donors were predominantly white British and more often female.

This clone occurred a few times. The target antigen is unknown. Using immunoSEQ multiplex PCR, the repertoire was profiled, and TCRdb retains in-frame clones only, with some absent. The data show approximately 100,000 clones, with roughly 90% seen just once and 15% to 20% held by the top ten. V gave up 0 bases and J gave up 1 base; unmatched junction bases: 0. The CDR3 consists of 14 residues. Germline V gene data show CDR1 as SGHRS and CDR2 as YFSETQ. J is TRBJ2-5 and V is TRBV5-1; 7 bases align to TRBD1. This clonotype was obtained from an adult in good health. Material: peripheral blood, obtained on day 0 of AZD1222 vaccination. CDR3 in amino acids: CASSLAGGQETQYF. The CDR3 nucleotides are TGCGCCAGCAGCTTGGCAGGGGGCCAAGAGACCCAGTACTTC. Based on the CDR3 plus reference TRBV5-1 and TRBJ2-5, the full variable domain is KAGVTQTPRYLIKTRGQQVTLSCSPISGHRSVSWYQQTPGQGLQFLFEYFSETQRNKGNFPGRFSGRQFSNSRSEMNVSTLELGDSALYLCASSLAGGQETQYFGPGTRLLVL.